The source of this T cell receptor beta chain is a study of blood T cell repertoires in COVID-19. Sequencing used immunoSEQ multiplex PCR; TCRdb keeps in-frame clones, though not all of them. The sample records a few hundred thousand clones, around 89% being singletons. Germline V gene data show CDR1 as MNHNY and CDR2 as SVGAGI (reference sequence). The V end lost 2 bases, the J end lost 2 bases, and 10 bases lay between the germline ends. This CDR3 has 15 amino acids. Specimen: PBMCs or T cells enriched from blood (not recorded which). This sequence was found in a man aged 35 to 55 who had recovered from COVID-19. The V call is TRBV6-6, the J call TRBJ1-5; possibly TRBD1 for D (6 bases). DNA of the CDR3: TGTGCCAGCAGTTACGGGGCAGGGGGCAATCAGCCCCAGCATTTT. This gives the protein CASSYGAGGNQPQHF.